This T cell receptor (beta chain) emerged from a study of beta chain features in type 1 diabetes. Background on the study: All samples yielded some 100,000,000 examined sorted cells. General study results and limits: VDJ junctions from type 1 diabetes patients carried fewer insertions and larger deletions. Type 1 diabetes patients had moderately but significantly shorter TCRB CDR3s in all four CD4+ subsets.

Expressed TCRB transcripts were sequenced, since all the RNA that had been isolated was reverse transcribed. Produced via immunoSEQ multiplex PCR; TCRdb's table is partial and in-frame only. Here the sample spans 600,000 or so clones, approximately 13% being singletons. Of note for this clone: Its antigen remains unknown.

Trimming removed 3 bases from V and 2 bases from J; junction bases left unmatched: 3. This CDR3 has 16 residues. The V gene's germline CDR1 is ENHRY and CDR2 SYGVKD. The sequence derives from a young man with type 1 diabetes. The source material was naive CD4+ T cells from blood. V and J are TRBV10-3 and TRBJ2-1; 11 positions match TRBD2. The CDR3 DNA sequence: TGTGCCATCAGTGACCCGACTAGCGGGGCCTACAATGAGCAGTTCTTC. Translation gives CAISDPTSGAYNEQFF.